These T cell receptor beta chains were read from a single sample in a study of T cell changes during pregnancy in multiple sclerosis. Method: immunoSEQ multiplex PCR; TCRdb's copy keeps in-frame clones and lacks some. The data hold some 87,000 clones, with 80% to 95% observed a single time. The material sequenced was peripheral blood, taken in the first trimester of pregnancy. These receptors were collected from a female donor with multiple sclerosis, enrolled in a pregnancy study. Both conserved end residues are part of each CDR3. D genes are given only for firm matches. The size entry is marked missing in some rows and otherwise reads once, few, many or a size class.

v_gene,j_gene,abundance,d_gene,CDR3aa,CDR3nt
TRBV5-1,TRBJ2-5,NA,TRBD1,CASSLGDRGRETQYF,TGCGCCAGCAGCTTGGGGGACAGGGGGCGCGAGACCCAGTACTTC
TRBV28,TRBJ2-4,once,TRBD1,CASSLLLRDSLAKNIQYF,TGTGCCAGCAGTTTATTATTGAGGGACAGCCTAGCCAAAAACATTCAGTACTTC
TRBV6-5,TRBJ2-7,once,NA,CASRTEADSYEQYF,TGTGCCAGCAGGACGGAGGCGGACTCCTACGAGCAGTACTTC
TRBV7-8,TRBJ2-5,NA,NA,CASSLEVGQTQETQYF,TGTGCCAGCAGCTTAGAAGTCGGTCAAACCCAAGAGACCCAGTACTTC
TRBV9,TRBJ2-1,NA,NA,CASSVARSNEQFF,TGTGCCAGCAGCGTAGCGAGGAGCAATGAGCAGTTCTTC
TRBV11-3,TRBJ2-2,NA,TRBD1,CASSREKTGSNTGELFF,TGTGCCAGCAGTCGAGAAAAGACAGGGTCGAACACCGGGGAGCTGTTTTTT
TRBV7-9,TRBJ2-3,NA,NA,CASSLASDSHTQYF,TGTGCCAGCAGCTTAGCATCTGACTCCCATACGCAGTATTTT
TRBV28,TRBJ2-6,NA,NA,CASSFRFTGANVLTF,TGTGCCAGCAGTTTCAGATTCACTGGGGCCAACGTCCTGACTTTC
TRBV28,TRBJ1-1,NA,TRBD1,CASSHPGGGTEAFF,TGTGCCAGCAGTCATCCAGGGGGCGGCACTGAAGCTTTCTTT
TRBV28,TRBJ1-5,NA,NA,CASINPGYSNQPQHF,TGTGCCAGCATAAATCCAGGGTATAGCAATCAGCCCCAGCATTTT
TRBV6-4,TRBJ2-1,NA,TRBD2,CASSDSAGTNNEQFF,TGTGCCAGCAGTGACTCAGCGGGAACTAACAATGAGCAGTTCTTC
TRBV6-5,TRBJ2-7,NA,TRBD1,CASRSPGQGTYEQYF,TGTGCCAGCAGATCCCCGGGACAGGGGACCTACGAGCAGTACTTC
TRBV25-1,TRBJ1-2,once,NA,CASIPGRRKYLTF,TGTGCCAGCATACCTGGCCGGCGGAAATACCTAACCTTC
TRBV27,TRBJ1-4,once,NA,CASSPLQGIGEKLFF,TGTGCCAGCAGCCCTCTACAGGGCATAGGCGAAAAACTGTTTTTT
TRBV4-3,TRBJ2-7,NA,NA,CASSQVKGATSYEQYF,TGCGCCAGCAGCCAAGTGAAAGGAGCGACGTCCTACGAGCAGTACTTC
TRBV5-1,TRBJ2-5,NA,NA,CASSLATGQETQYF,TGCGCCAGCAGCTTGGCCACAGGACAAGAGACCCAGTACTTC
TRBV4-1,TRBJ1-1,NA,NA,CASSQDLSRGTSDTEAFF,TGCGCCAGCAGCCAAGATCTAAGCCGAGGGACATCGGACACTGAAGCTTTCTTT